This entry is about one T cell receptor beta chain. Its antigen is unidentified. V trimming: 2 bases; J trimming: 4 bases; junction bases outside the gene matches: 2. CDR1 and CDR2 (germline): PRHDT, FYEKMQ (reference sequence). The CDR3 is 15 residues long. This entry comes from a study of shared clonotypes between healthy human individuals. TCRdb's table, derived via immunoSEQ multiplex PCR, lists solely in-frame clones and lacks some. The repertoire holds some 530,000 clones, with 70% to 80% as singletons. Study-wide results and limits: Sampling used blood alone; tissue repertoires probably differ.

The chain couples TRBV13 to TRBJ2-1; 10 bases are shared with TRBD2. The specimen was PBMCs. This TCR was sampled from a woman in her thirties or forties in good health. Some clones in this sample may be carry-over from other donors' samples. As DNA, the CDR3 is TGTGCCAGCAGCTTAAGGACTAGCGGATACAATGAGCAGTTCTTC. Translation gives CASSLRTSGYNEQFF.